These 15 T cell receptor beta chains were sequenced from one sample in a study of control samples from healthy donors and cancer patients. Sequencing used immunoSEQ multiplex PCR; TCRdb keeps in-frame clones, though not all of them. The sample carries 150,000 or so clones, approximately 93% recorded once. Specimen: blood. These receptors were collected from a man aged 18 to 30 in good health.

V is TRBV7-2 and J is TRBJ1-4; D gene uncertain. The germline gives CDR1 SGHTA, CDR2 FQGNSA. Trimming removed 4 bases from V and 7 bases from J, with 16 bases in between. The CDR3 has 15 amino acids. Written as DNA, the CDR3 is TGTGCCAGCAGCTCTATGGACGGGAGAAGTGAAAAACTGTTTTTT. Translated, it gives CASSSMDGRSEKLFF.

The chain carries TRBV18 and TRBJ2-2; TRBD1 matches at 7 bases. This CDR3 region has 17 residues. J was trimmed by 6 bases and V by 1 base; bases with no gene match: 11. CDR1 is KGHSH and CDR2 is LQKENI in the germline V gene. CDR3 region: CASSPQPLQGYAGELFF. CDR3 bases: TGTGCCAGCTCACCACAGCCTCTACAGGGGTACGCCGGGGAGCTGTTTTTT.

The CDR3 DNA is TGCGCCAGCAGCTGGCCCGGGACAGGGGACGAGCAGTACTTC. It codes for CASSWPGTGDEQYF. The chain couples TRBV5-1 to TRBJ2-7, with 10 bases matching TRBD1. Germline V gives CDR1 SGHRS, CDR2 YFSETQ. The CDR3 has 14 residues. Losses at the gene ends were 3 bases for V and 5 bases for J; bases not matched to a gene: 5.

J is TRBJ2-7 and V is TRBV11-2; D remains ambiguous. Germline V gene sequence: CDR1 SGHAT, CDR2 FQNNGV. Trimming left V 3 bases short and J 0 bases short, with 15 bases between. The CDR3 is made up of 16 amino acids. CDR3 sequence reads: CASSLSSGGFSYEQYF. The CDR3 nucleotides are TGTGCCAGCAGCTTGAGCTCGGGCGGCTTCTCCTACGAGCAGTACTTC.

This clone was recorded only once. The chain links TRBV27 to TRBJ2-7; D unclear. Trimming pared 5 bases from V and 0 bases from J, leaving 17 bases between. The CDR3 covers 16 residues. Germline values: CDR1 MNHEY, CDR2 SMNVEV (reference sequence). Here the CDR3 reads CASSRSLQRLSYEQYF. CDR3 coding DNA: TGTGCCAGCAGTCGATCTCTACAGCGTCTCTCCTACGAGCAGTACTTC.

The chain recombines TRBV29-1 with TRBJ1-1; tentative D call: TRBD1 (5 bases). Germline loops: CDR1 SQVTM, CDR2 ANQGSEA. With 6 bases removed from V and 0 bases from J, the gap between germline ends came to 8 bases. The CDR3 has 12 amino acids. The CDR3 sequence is CSVGVLNTEAFF. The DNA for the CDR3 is TGCAGCGTGGGGGTTTTGAACACTGAAGCTTTCTTT.

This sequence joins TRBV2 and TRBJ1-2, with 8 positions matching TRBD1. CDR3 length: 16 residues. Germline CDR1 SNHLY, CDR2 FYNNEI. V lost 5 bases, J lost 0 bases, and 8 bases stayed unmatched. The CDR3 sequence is CASSLDRAGTNYGYTF. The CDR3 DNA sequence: TGTGCCAGCAGTTTGGACAGGGCGGGGACTAACTATGGCTACACCTTC.

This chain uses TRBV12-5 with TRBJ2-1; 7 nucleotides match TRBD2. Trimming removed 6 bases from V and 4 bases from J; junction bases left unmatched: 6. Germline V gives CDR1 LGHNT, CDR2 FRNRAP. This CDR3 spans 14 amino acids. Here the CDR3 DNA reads TGTGCTAGTGGCCCGGGAGGTGGGTACAATGAGCAGTTCTTC. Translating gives CASGPGGGYNEQFF.

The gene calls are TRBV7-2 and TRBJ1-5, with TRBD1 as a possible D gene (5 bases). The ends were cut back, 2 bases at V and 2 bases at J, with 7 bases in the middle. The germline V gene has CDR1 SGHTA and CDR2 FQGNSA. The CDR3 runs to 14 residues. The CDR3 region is CASSLSRGNQPQHF. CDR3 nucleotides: TGTGCCAGCAGCTTATCCAGGGGCAATCAGCCCCAGCATTTT.

The CDR3 region has the DNA TGTGCCAGCAGCCAAGCCCGACTGACCTCTGGAAACACCATATATTTT. Its translation: CASSQARLTSGNTIYF. This chain connects TRBV4-2 to TRBJ1-3; unclear D gene. Germline V gives CDR1 LGHNA, CDR2 YNFKEQ. V shed 1 base and J shed 0 bases, with 10 bases lying between them. CDR3 size: 16 residues.

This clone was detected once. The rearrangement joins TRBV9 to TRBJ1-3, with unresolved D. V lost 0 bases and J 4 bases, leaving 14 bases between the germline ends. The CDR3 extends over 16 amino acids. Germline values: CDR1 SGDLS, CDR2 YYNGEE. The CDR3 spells CASSVAPLHSGNTIYF. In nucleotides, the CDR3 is TGTGCCAGCAGCGTAGCCCCCCTGCATTCCGGAAACACCATATATTTT.

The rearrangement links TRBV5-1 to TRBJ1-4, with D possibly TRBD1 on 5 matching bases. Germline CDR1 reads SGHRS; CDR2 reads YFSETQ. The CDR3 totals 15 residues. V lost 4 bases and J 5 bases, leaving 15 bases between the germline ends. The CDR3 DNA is TGCGCCAGCAGCCTTAAGAGGGACTTGAATGAAAAACTGTTTTTT. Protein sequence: CASSLKRDLNEKLFF.

The CDR3 DNA is TGTGCCAGCGTCTCCGGAAGATTCGGCTACACCTTC. Encoded protein: CASVSGRFGYTF. The chain is built from TRBV6-5 and TRBJ1-2; D remains unclear. Trimming left V 8 bases short and J 8 bases short, with 15 bases between. The CDR3 extends over 12 amino acids. Germline V gene sequence: CDR1 MNHEY, CDR2 SVGAGI.

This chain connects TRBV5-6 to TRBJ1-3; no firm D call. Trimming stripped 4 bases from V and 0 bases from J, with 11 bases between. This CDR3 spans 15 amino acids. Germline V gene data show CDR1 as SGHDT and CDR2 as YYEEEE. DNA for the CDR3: TGTGCCAGCAGCACCCGGACCCCCTCTGGAAACACCATATATTTT. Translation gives CASSTRTPSGNTIYF.

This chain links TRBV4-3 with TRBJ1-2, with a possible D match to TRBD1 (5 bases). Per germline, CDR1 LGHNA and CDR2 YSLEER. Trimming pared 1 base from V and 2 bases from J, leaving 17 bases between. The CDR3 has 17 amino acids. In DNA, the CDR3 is TGCGCCAGCAGCCAAGGGGTTGTTGGGGGACGGAACTATGGCTACACCTTC. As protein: CASSQGVVGGRNYGYTF.